This TCR beta chain was found in a study of blood T cell repertoires in COVID-19. Study information: Specimens from acute and convalescent COVID-19 originated in the United States, Italy and Spain.

CDR3 length: 17 residues. Germline V gene sequence: CDR1 MNHEY, CDR2 SMNVEV (reference sequence). Germline trimming cut 8 bases from V and 8 bases from J; bases unmatched to any gene: 15. The protocol was immunoSEQ multiplex PCR, while the TCRdb copy is restricted to in-frame clones and leaves out a portion. The sample has about 95,000 clones; 80% to 90% are singletons. The specimen was peripheral blood. V is TRBV27 and J is TRBJ2-1, with 13 bases fitting TRBD2. This TCR was sampled from a human donor in a cohort sampled during active COVID-19. The CDR3 bases are TGTGCCAGCGGGACATCGAGGACTAGCGGGGGTGGGGATGAGCAGTTCTTC. Translated, it gives CASGTSRTSGGGDEQFF.